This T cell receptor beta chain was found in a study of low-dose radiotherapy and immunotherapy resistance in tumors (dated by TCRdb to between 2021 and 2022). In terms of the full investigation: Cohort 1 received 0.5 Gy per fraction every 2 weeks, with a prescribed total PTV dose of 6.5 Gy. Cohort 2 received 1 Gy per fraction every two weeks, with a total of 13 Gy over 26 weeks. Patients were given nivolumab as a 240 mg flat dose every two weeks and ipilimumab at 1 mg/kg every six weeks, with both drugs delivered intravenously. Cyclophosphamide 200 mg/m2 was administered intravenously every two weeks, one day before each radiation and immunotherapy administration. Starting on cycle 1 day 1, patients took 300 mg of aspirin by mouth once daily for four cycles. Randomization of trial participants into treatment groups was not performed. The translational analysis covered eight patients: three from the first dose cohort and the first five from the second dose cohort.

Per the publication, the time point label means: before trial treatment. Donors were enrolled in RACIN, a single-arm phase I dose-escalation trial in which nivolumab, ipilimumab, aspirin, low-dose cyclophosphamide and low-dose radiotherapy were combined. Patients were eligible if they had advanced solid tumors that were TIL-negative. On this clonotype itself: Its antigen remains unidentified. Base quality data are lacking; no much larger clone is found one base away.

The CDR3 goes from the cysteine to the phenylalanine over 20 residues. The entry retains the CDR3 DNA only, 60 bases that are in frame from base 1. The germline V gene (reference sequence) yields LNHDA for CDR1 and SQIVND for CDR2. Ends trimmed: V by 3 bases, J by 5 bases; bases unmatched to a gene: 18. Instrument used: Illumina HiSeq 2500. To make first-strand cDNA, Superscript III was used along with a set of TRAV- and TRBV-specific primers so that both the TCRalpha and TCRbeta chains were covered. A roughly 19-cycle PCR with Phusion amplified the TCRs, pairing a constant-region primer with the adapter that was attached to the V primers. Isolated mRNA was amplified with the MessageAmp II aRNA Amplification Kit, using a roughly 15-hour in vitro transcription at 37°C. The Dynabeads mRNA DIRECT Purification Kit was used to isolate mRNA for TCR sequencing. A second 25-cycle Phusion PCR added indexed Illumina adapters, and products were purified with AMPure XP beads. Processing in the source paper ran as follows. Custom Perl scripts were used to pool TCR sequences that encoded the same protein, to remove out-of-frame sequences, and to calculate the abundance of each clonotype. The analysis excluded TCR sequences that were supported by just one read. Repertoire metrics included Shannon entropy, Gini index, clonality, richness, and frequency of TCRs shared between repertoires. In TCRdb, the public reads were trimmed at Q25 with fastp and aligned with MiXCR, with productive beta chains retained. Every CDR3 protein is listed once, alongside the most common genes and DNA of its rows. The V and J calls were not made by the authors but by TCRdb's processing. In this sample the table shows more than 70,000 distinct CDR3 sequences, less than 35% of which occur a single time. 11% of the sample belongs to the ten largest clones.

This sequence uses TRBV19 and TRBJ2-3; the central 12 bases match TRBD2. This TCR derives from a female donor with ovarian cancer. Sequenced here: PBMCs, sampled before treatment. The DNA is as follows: TGTGCCAGTAGTATCAGGTCTGGGGCTAGCGGGGGGGCCAGTCAAGATACGCAGTATTTT. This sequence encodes CASSIRSGASGGASQDTQYF.